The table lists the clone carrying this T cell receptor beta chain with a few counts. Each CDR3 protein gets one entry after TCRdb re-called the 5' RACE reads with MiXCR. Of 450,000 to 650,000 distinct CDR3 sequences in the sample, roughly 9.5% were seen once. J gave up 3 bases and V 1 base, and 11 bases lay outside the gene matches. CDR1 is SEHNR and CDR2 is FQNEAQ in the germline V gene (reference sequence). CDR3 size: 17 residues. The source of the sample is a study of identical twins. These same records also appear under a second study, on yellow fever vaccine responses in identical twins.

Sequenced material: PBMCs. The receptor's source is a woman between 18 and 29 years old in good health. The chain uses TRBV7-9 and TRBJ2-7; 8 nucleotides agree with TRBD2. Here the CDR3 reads CASSLGGLAGFLYEQYF. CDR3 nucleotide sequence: TGTGCCAGCAGCTTAGGAGGTCTAGCGGGCTTCCTCTACGAGCAGTACTTC.